This T cell receptor (beta chain) was retrieved from a study of shared clonotypes between healthy human individuals. Whole-study findings and limits: Represented genetic and exposure-history diversity was restricted by having few donors.

The method was immunoSEQ multiplex PCR; TCRdb's version includes in-frame clones alone and lacks a portion of them. Seen here are roughly 1,600,000 clones, roughly 98.5% observed once, and the top ten hold approximately 0.4%. About this clone itself: What it recognizes is unknown.

Subsets obtained from CD4+ cells comprised CD45RA+ naive and CD45RA-negative memory cells. V lost 5 bases, J lost 2 bases, and 15 bases lay in between. CDR1 and CDR2 (germline): MNHEY, SVGAGI. This CDR3 has 15 residues. The sequenced sample was naive CD4+ T cells sorted from blood. The subset was: CD45RA+ positively selected. The rearrangement uses TRBV6-5 and TRBJ1-1; no firm D call. The receptor was derived from a man younger than 40 in good health. Here the CDR3 reads CASSALRHINTEAFF. CDR3 DNA sequence: TGTGCCAGCAGTGCGCTCCGACATATAAACACTGAAGCTTTCTTT.